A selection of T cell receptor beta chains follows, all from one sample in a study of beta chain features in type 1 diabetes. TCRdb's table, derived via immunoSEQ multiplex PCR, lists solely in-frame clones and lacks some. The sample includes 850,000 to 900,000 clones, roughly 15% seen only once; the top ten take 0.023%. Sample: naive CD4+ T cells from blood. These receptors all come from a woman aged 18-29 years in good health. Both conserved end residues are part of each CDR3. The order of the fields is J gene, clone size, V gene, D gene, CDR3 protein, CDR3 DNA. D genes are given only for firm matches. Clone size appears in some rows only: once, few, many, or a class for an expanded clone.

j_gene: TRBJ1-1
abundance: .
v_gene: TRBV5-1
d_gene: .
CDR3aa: CASSLGAGTEAFF
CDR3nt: TGCGCCAGCAGCTTGGGGGCCGGCACTGAAGCTTTCTTT

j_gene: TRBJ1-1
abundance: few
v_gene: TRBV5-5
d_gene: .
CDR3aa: CASSFDRTKGTEAFF
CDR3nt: TGTGCCAGCAGCTTCGACCGAACGAAGGGAACTGAAGCTTTCTTT

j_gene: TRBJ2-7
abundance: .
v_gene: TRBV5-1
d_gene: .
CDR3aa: CASSLTGTTTRGEQYF
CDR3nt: TGCGCCAGCAGCTTGACCGGGACAACAACGAGAGGCGAGCAGTACTTC

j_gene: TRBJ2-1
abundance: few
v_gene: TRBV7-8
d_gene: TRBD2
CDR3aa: CASSLSVGLAPRLEQFF
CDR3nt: TGTGCCAGCAGCTTAAGTGTGGGACTAGCGCCTCGCTTGGAGCAGTTCTTC

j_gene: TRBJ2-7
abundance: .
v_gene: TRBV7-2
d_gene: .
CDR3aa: CASSLAVSYEQYF
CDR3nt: TGTGCCAGCAGCTTAGCAGTTTCCTACGAGCAGTACTTC

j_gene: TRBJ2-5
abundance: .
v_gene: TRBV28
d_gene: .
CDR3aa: CASSLPRVAGQYF
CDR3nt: TGTGCCAGCAGTTTACCGAGGGTGGCGGGGCAGTACTTC

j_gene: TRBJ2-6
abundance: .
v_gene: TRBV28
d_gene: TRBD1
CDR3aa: CASSLTGAGANVLTF
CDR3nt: TGTGCCAGCAGTTTGACAGGGGCTGGGGCCAACGTCCTGACTTTC

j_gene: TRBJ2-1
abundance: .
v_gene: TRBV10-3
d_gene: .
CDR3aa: CAISRGAGSSYNEQFF
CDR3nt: TGTGCCATCAGTCGGGGGGCTGGTAGCTCCTACAATGAGCAGTTCTTC

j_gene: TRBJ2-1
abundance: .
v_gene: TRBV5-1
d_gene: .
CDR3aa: CASSLVSGRVYEQFF
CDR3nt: TGCGCCAGCAGCTTGGTTTCGGGGAGAGTCTATGAGCAGTTCTTC

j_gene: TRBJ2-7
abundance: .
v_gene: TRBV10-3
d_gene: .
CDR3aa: CAISAGGVVYEQYF
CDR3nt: TGTGCCATCAGTGCTGGAGGGGTCGTATACGAGCAGTACTTC

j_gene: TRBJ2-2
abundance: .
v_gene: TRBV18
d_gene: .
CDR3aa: CASSPRTRAGTGELFF
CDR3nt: TGTGCCAGCTCACCACGGACTCGCGCCGGCACCGGGGAGCTGTTTTTT

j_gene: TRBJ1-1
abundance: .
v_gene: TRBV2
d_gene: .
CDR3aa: CASSLDLNTEAFF
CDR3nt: TGTGCCAGCAGCCTTGACCTGAACACTGAAGCTTTCTTT

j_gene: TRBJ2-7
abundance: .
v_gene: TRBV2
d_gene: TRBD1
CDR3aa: CASRRGPYEQYF
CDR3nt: TGTGCCAGCCGCAGGGGGCCGTACGAGCAGTACTTC

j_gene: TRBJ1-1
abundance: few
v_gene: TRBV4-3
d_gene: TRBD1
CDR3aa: CASSQDRDTEAFF
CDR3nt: TGCGCCAGCAGCCAGGACAGGGACACTGAAGCTTTCTTT

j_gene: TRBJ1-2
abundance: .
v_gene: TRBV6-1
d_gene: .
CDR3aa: CASSAAGGDYGYTF
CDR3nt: TGTGCCAGCAGTGCCGCCGGGGGGGACTATGGCTACACCTTC

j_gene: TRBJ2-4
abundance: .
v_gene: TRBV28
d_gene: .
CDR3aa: CASSYQDHLAKNIQYF
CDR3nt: TGTGCCAGCAGTTATCAGGACCATCTAGCCAAAAACATTCAGTACTTC

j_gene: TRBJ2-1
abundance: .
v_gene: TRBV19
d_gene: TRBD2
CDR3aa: CASREGGYNEQFF
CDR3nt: TGTGCCAGTAGGGAGGGAGGGTACAATGAGCAGTTCTTC

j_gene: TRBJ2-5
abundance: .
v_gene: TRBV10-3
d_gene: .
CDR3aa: CAIRYQETQYF
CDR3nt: TGTGCCATCAGGTACCAAGAGACCCAGTACTTC

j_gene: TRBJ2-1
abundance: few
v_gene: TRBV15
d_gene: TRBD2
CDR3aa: CATSRTRGRVSAGGDGREQFF
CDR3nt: TGTGCCACCAGCAGAACCCGCGGTCGAGTTTCTGCTGGGGGGGACGGGCGTGAGCAGTTCTTC

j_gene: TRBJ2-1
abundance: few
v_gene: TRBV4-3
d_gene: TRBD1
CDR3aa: CASSQDVLKQGYEQFF
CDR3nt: TGCGCCAGCAGCCAAGATGTTCTAAAACAGGGGTATGAGCAGTTCTTC

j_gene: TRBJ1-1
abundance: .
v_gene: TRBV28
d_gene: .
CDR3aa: CASMGNTEAFF
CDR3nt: TGTGCCAGCATGGGGAACACTGAAGCTTTCTTT

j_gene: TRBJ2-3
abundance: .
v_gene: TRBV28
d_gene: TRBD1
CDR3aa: CASSPTRQGRTDTQYF
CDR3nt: TGTGCCAGCAGTCCCACCCGACAGGGACGCACAGATACGCAGTATTTT

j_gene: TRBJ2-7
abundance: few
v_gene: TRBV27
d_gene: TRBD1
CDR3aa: CASRVGQGAGEQYF
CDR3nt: TGTGCCAGCAGGGTGGGGCAGGGGGCGGGCGAGCAGTACTTC

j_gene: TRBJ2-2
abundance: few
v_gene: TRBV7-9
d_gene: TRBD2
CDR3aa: CASSLSAGGPRELFF
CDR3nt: TGTGCCAGCAGCTTATCGGCGGGAGGGCCCCGGGAGCTGTTTTTT

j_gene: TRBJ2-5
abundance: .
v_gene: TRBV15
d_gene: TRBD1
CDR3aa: CATSRDATGGQETQYF
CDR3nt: TGTGCCACCAGCAGAGATGCAACAGGGGGGCAAGAGACCCAGTACTTC

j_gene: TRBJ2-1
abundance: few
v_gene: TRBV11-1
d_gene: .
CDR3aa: CASSLRSTNEQFF
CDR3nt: TGTGCCAGCAGCTTACGGAGTACCAATGAGCAGTTCTTC

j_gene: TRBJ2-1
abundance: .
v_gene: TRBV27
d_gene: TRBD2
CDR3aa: CASSSLAGGHNEQFF
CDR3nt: TGTGCCAGCAGTTCTCTAGCGGGAGGACACAATGAGCAGTTCTTC

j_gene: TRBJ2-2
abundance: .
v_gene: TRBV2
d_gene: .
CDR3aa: CASTRQGTGELFF
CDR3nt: TGTGCCAGTACTAGACAAGGCACCGGGGAGCTGTTTTTT

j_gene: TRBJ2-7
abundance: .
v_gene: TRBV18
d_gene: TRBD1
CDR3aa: CASSPEDRGRYEQYF
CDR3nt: TGTGCCAGCTCACCCGAGGACAGGGGGCGATACGAGCAGTACTTC

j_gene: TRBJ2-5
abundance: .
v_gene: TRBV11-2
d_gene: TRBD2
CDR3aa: CASSLRLAPMGTQYF
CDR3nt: TGTGCCAGCAGCCTGCGACTAGCACCGATGGGGACCCAGTACTTC

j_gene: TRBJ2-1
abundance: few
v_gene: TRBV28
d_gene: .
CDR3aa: CASSLRSGEQFF
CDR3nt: TGTGCCAGCAGTTTACGGAGTGGAGAGCAGTTCTTC

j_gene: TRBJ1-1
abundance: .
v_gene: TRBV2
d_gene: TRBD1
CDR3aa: CASSNQGAMNTEAFF
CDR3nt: TGTGCCAGCAGTAACCAGGGGGCTATGAACACTGAAGCTTTCTTT

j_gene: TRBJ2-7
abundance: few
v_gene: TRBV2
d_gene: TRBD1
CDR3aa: CASSEQDRGLQYF
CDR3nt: TGTGCCAGCAGTGAGCAGGACAGGGGGTTGCAGTACTTC

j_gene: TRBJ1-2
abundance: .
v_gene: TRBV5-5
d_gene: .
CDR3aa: CASSLIDGYTF
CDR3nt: TGTGCCAGCAGCCTTATCGATGGCTACACCTTC

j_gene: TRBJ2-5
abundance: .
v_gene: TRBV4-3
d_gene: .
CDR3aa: CASSQEYTRARETQYF
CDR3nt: TGCGCCAGCAGCCAAGAGTATACCCGAGCCCGAGAGACCCAGTACTTC

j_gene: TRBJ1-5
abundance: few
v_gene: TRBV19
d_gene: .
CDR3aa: CASSIDQGKGQPQHF
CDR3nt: TGTGCCAGTAGTATAGATCAGGGTAAGGGACAGCCCCAGCATTTT

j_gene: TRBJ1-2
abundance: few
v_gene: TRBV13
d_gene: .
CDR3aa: CASSPQSPGRRTNYGYTF
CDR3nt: TGTGCCAGCAGCCCACAATCCCCTGGTAGGAGAACTAACTATGGCTACACCTTC